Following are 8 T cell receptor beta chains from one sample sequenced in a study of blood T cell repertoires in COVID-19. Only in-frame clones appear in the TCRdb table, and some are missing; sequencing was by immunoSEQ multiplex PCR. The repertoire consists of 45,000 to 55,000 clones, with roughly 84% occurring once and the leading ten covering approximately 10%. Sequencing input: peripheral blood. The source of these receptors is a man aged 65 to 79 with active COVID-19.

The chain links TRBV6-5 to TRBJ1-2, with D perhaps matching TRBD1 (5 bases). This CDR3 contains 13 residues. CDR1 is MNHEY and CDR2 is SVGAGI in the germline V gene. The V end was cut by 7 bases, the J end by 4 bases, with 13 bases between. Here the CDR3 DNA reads TGTGCCAGCACCTATGGACACCTCTATGGCTACACCTTC. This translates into CASTYGHLYGYTF.

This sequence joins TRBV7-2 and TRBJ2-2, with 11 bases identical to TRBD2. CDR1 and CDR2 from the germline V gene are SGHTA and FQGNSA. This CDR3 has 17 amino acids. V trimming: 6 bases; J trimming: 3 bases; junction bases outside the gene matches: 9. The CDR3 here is CASRRGSGGADTGELFF. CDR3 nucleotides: TGTGCCAGCAGACGCGGTAGCGGGGGGGCGGACACCGGGGAGCTGTTTTTT. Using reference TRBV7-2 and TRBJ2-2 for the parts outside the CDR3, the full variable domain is GAGVSQSPSNKVTEKGKDVELRCDPISGHTALYWYRQSLGQGLEFLIYFQGNSAPDKSGLPSDRFSAERTGGSVSTLTIQRTQQEDSAVYLCASRRGSGGADTGELFFGEGSRLTVL.

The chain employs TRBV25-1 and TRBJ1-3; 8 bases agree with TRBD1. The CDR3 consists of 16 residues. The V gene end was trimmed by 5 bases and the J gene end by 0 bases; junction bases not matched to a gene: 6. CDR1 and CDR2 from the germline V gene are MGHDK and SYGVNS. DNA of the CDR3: TGTGCCAGCAGTTACCGCGACAGGGGCTCTGGAAACACCATATATTTT. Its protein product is CASSYRDRGSGNTIYF.

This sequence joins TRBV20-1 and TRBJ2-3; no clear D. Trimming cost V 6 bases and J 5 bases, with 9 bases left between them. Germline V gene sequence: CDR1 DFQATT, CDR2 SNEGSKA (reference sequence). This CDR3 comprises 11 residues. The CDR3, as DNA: TGCAGTGCCCTCCTAATAGATACGCAGTATTTT. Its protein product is CSALLIDTQYF.

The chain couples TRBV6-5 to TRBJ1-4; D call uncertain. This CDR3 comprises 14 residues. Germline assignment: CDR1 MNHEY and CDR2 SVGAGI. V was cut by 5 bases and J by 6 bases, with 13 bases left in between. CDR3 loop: CASSRGLFDEKLFF. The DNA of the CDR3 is TGTGCCAGCAGTCGCGGGCTCTTTGATGAAAAACTGTTTTTT.

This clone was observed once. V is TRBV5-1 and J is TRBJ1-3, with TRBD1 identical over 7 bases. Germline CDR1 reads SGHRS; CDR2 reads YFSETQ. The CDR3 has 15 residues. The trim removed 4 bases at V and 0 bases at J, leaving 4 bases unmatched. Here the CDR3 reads CASSKGQNSGNTIYF. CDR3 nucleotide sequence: TGCGCCAGCAGCAAGGGACAGAACTCTGGAAACACCATATATTTT.

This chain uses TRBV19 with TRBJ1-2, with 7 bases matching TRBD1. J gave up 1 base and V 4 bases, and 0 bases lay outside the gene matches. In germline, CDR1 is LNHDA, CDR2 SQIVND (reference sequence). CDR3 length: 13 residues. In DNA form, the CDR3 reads TGTGCCAGTAGTAGACAGGGTAACTATGGCTACACCTTC. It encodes CASSRQGNYGYTF.

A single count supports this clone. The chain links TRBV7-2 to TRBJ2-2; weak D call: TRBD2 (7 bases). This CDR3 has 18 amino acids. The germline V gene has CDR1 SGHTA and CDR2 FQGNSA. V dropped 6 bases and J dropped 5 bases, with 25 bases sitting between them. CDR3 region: CASSPRVKGGPRTGELFF. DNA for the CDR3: TGTGCCAGCAGTCCCCGAGTAAAGGGGGGGCCGCGGACCGGGGAGCTGTTTTTT.